One and the same sample provided the 5 T cell receptor beta chains below, sequenced in a study of beta chain features in type 1 diabetes (dated by TCRdb to the late 2010s). Library preparation employed the immunoSEQ multiplex PCR assay. All of the isolated RNA was reverse transcribed with the High Capacity cDNA Reverse Transcription Kit, so expressed TCRB transcripts were sequenced. Drawn from immuneACCESS, this table holds only the in-frame rearrangements with V and J called that TCRdb kept. Clones are partly lost; checked studies trace under half to an unresolved V gene and leave the rest unexplained. The sample table records approximately 140,000 clones; under 60% of these occur just once. Together, the top ten hold 0.4% to 0.5% of the sample. The sequencing input was Tregs from blood. In light of the paper, this sample's cell subset or site label describes: regulatory CD4+ T cells. Receptors were obtained from a man between 18 and 29 years old in good health.

The V and J genes are TRBV6-5 and TRBJ2-7, with 13 bases aligning to TRBD2. CDR3 length: 13 amino acids. Trimming at V came to 7 bases and at J to 7 bases, leaving 4 bases not matched to a gene. Germline V CDR1 and CDR2: MNHEY, SVGAGI. CDR3 loop: CASTGLAGTEQYF. DNA of the CDR3: TGTGCCAGCACGGGACTAGCGGGAACGGAGCAGTACTTC.

V and J are TRBV2 and TRBJ2-1; TRBD2 agrees at 10 bases. V gave up 8 bases and J gave up 2 bases; unmatched junction bases: 3. The CDR3 is 14 residues long. The V gene's germline CDR1 is SNHLY and CDR2 FYNNEI. In DNA, the CDR3 is TGTGCCAGCGAAAGCGGGGGGGCCTACAATGAGCAGTTCTTC. It yields the protein CASESGGAYNEQFF.

V and J are TRBV7-2 and TRBJ2-5; TRBD2 agrees at 8 bases. The germline V gene has CDR1 SGHTA and CDR2 FQGNSA. CDR3 size: 16 residues. V lost 0 bases to trimming and J lost 5 bases; unmatched junction nucleotides: 8. CDR3 protein: CASSLASAGEVETQYF. The CDR3 nucleotides are TGTGCCAGCAGCTTAGCATCAGCGGGGGAGGTGGAGACCCAGTACTTC.

The chain couples TRBV6-6 to TRBJ1-1, with no clear D. Trimming took off 10 bases at V and 2 bases at J, with 20 bases between the two ends. This CDR3 comprises 15 residues. Per the germline V gene, CDR1 is MNHNY and CDR2 is SVGAGI (reference sequence). DNA for the CDR3: TGTGCCACCCCCGCCCCGGGTGGCGGAAACACTGAAGCTTTCTTT. It yields the protein CATPAPGGGNTEAFF.

The J gene is TRBJ2-1, the V gene TRBV28; 10 positions agree with TRBD2. After removal of 5 bases from V and 3 bases from J, the junction contained 13 bases not matched to a gene. The CDR3 runs to 18 residues. From germline, CDR1 is MDHEN and CDR2 SYDVKM. The CDR3 region is CASSPIGLAENLYNEQFF. For the CDR3, the DNA is TGTGCCAGCAGTCCCATCGGACTAGCGGAAAACCTCTACAATGAGCAGTTCTTC.